This entry features one TCR beta chain sequence. Its specificity is not known. Sequenced by immunoSEQ multiplex PCR; TCRdb stores in-frame clones only, minus some. The data hold 85,000 to 100,000 clones, with roughly nine tenths observed a single time. J was trimmed by 9 bases and V by 3 bases; bases with no gene match: 8. Germline CDR1 SGHVS, CDR2 FQNEAQ. The CDR3 contains 15 residues. The data were taken from a study of T cell responses to AZD1222 COVID-19 vaccine. As for the study in general: Whether given at about 4 or about 12 weeks, second doses were pooled.

Findings and caveats of the study: Donors were mostly white British, more females; clonal diversity possibly underestimated. No repertoire was sampled before or during the peak T cell response, only after it. Targets within unmutated variant regions were reportedly found for nearly half of spike-specific TCRs.

The origin of this receptor is an adult in good health. The V and J genes are TRBV7-8 and TRBJ1-6; 7 bases agree with TRBD1. The material was peripheral blood, obtained on day 0 of AZD1222 vaccination. CDR3 sequence: CASSFGGGEGSPLHF. In DNA, the CDR3 is TGTGCCAGCAGCTTTGGAGGGGGCGAGGGTTCACCCCTCCACTTT. The variable domain in full, with the rest retrieved from reference TRBV7-8 and TRBJ1-6, is GAGVSQSPRYKVAKRGQDVALRCDPISGHVSLFWYQQALGQGPEFLTYFQNEAQLDKSGLPSDRFFAERPEGSVSTLKIQRTQQEDSAVYLCASSFGGGEGSPLHFGNGTRLTVT.